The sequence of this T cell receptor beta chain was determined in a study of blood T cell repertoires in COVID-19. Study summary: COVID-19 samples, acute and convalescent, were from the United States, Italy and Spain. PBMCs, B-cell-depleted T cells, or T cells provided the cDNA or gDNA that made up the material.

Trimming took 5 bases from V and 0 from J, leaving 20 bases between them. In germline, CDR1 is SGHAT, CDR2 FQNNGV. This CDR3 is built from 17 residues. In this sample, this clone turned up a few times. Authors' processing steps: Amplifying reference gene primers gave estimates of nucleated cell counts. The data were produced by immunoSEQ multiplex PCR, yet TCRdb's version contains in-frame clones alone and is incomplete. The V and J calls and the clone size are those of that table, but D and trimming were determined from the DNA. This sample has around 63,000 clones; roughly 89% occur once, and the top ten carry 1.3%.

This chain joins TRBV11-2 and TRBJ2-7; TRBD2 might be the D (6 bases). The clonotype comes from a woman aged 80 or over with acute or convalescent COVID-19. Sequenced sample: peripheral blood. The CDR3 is CASSADRGGASSYEQYF. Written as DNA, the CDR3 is TGTGCCAGCAGCGCAGACCGGGGCGGGGCAAGCTCCTACGAGCAGTACTTC.